This T cell receptor beta chain was recorded in a study of identical twins. Carrying unique molecular identifiers, the cDNA also gained a universal primer site through template switching. TCRdb used MiXCR to reprocess the 5' RACE reads, holding one entry per CDR3 protein. Of roughly 630,000 distinct CDR3 sequences in the sample, 7% to 7.5% were seen once. Whole-study findings and limits: With abundant cord blood beta clonotypes, insertions were fewer; memory repertoires showed no such pattern. The models systematically underestimated how much out-of-frame TCR alpha was shared in monozygotic twins.

The CDR3 covers 17 residues. Germline values: CDR1 SGHRS, CDR2 YFSETQ. Trimming cost V 4 bases and J 0 bases, with 14 bases left between them. This clonotype occurred a few times. The target antigen is unknown. The sample was also linked to a second study, of yellow fever vaccine responses in identical twins. That work states: It has been reported that, in twins, the vaccine T cell response seemed partly convergent and partly personalized.

Input material: PBMCs. The clonotype originates from a woman aged 18 to 35 in good health. The chain joins TRBV5-1 to TRBJ2-6, with D hard to call. The CDR3 loop is CASSPRIAYSGANVLTF. In DNA, the CDR3 is TGCGCCAGCAGCCCTCGGATAGCCTACTCTGGGGCCAACGTCCTGACTTTC.